This T cell receptor beta chain was retrieved from a study of post-analysis software for immune sequencing data. Study-level information: Relapsing-remitting, secondary progressive and progressive-relapsing forms made up the multiple sclerosis disease courses. Whole-study findings and limits: The five TRBV segments detected at higher frequency in patients than in controls included TRBV5-6, TRBV5-1 and TRBV20-1. Those samples that were prepared in the same batch co-clustered strongly by F measure.

Unique molecular identifiers featured in each of the TCR beta cDNA libraries. TCRdb itself ran the PCR reads through MiXCR, one entry per CDR3 protein. The data show 380,000 or so distinct CDR3 sequences, roughly 36% seen once. On this clonotype: Its antigen is unidentified.

The CDR3 runs 14 residues. The germline V gene has CDR1 MNHEY and CDR2 SVGAGI. The ends were cut back, 2 bases at V and 6 bases at J, with 10 bases in the middle. V is TRBV6-5 and J is TRBJ2-2, with a weak D call TRBD2 (6 bases). Input material: blood. The clonotype comes from a girl aged 10 to 17 with multiple sclerosis. CDR3 nucleotide sequence: TGTGCCAGCAGTTACGAACTAGCTGCCGGGGAGCTGTTTTTT. Its translation: CASSYELAAGELFF.